These T cell receptor beta chains were read from a single sample in a study of regulatory T cells in long-lasting Graves disease. One entry per CDR3 protein, called by TCRdb with MiXCR from the multiplex PCR reads. Among a few hundred thousand distinct CDR3 sequences listed, around 24% were seen once. The sequenced sample was peripheral blood mononuclear cells (PBMCs), obtained when the disease was refractory, from a patient treated with antithyroid drugs. The receptor source for this set is a female donor with Graves disease. Both conserved end residues are part of each CDR3. D genes are given only for firm matches.

TRBD1 | TRBJ2-3 | 14 | TRBV12-3/TRBV12-4 | CASSFYRGSDTQYF
- | TRBJ1-1 | 14 | TRBV5-1 | CASSSTGFDTEAFF
TRBD1 | TRBJ1-1 | 15 | TRBV6-1 | CASKGQGLMNTEAFF
TRBD2 | TRBJ2-4 | 16 | TRBV3-1 | CASSLASGSMGNIQYF
TRBD2 | TRBJ2-3 | 16 | TRBV2 | CASSVPLAGSTDTQYF
- | TRBJ1-2 | 15 | TRBV6-2/TRBV6-3 | CASSYYGGINYGYTF
- | TRBJ1-1 | 12 | TRBV12-3/TRBV12-4 | CASSFGETVAFF
- | TRBJ2-7 | 12 | TRBV12-3/TRBV12-4 | CASSSGAGEQYF
TRBD1 | TRBJ2-2 | 13 | TRBV6-1 | CASKDRGTGELFF
TRBD2 | TRBJ2-5 | 17 | TRBV20-1 | CSASPGLAGGGGETQYF
TRBD1 | TRBJ1-1 | 15 | TRBV6-4 | CASSDSPGQGAEAFF
- | TRBJ1-1 | 13 | TRBV29-1 | CSVEEGAATEAFF
- | TRBJ2-7 | 15 | TRBV28 | CASSLPGALIYEQYF
- | TRBJ2-5 | 14 | TRBV7-9 | CASSPGTNQETQYF
TRBD1 | TRBJ2-6 | 17 | TRBV6-2/TRBV6-3 | CATAMTGASSGANVLTF
- | TRBJ2-5 | 13 | TRBV10-3 | CAISESSLETQYF
- | TRBJ1-1 | 13 | TRBV19 | CAASAAVNTEAFF
TRBD1 | TRBJ1-3 | 16 | TRBV6-2/TRBV6-3 | CASSYSGQGARNTIYF
TRBD1 | TRBJ2-5 | 14 | TRBV20-1 | CSAGDRGSGETQYF
- | TRBJ1-2 | 14 | TRBV6-1 | CASSEAGGTTGYTF
- | TRBJ2-7 | 11 | TRBV11-2 | CASSPTSEQYF
- | TRBJ2-7 | 13 | TRBV5-5 | CASRAGPAYEQYF
- | TRBJ2-7 | 13 | TRBV28 | CASRGSGMHEQYF
- | TRBJ2-2 | 14 | TRBV12-3/TRBV12-4 | CASSFPGATGELFF
TRBD1 | TRBJ2-7 | 15 | TRBV6-5 | CASSSYRDRTYEQYF
TRBD2 | TRBJ2-7 | 21 | TRBV25-1 | CASSEYMRGGSGLIRSYEQYF
TRBD1 | TRBJ1-5 | 14 | TRBV19 | CASSRDRVVQPQHF
- | TRBJ1-1 | 13 | TRBV20-1 | CSGGGEMNTEAFF
TRBD2 | TRBJ2-7 | 12 | TRBV2 | CASRGLAGGTDF
- | TRBJ2-1 | 16 | TRBV6-2/TRBV6-3 | CASSSQIRLGNNEQFF
- | TRBJ2-7 | 12 | TRBV28 | CASSLRHYEQYF
TRBD1 | TRBJ2-2 | 16 | TRBV28 | CASRQDRAPNTGELFF
TRBD2 | TRBJ2-2 | 16 | TRBV27 | CASTWGSGSGTGELFF
- | TRBJ1-2 | 12 | TRBV12-3/TRBV12-4 | CASSSLEVPSTF
TRBD2 | TRBJ2-5 | 12 | TRBV5-1 | CATLAGQETQYF
- | TRBJ1-6 | 14 | TRBV7-2 | CASSSQGPISPLHF
- | TRBJ1-1 | 16 | TRBV12-3/TRBV12-4 | CASSLYLGGGASEAFF
TRBD1 | TRBJ1-6 | 15 | TRBV2 | CASSYPGTEPSPLHF